This T cell receptor (beta chain) stems from a study of OX40 agonist ivuxolimab in advanced cancers. General study findings and limits: Clonal expansion from baseline to week 6 occurred in both CD4+ and CD8+ T cells.

The CDR3 runs 15 residues. The V segment lost 4 bases and the J segment 4 bases; nucleotides outside the gene matches: 7. Germline V gene lookup returns CDR1 SGHRS and CDR2 YFSETQ. Points on this clone: Its matching antigen is unknown.

TCRdb's copy holds only in-frame clones and misses some; the assay was immunoSEQ multiplex PCR. The sample consists of fewer than 85,000 clones, 80% to 90% of them appearing once. The chain joins TRBV5-1 to TRBJ1-1, with TRBD1 matching 10 bases. This receptor was taken from an adult with an advanced solid tumor such as melanoma, head and neck, liver or kidney cancer. Sequenced here: CD4+ or CD8+ T cells sorted from blood, sampled in a trial of the OX40 agonist ivuxolimab. Written as DNA, the CDR3 is TGCGCCAGCAGCCCCGGGACAGGGGTGTCCACTGAAGCTTTCTTT. Encoded protein: CASSPGTGVSTEAFF.